The source of this T cell receptor (beta chain) is a study of blood T cell repertoires in COVID-19. Background on the study: From the United States, Italy and Spain came samples of acute and convalescent COVID-19. The analysed material was cDNA or gDNA that came from T cells, B-cell-depleted T cells, or PBMCs.

V shed 5 bases, J shed 3 bases, and the junction held 9 bases outside the gene matches. CDR1 is SGHRS and CDR2 is YFSETQ in the germline V gene. The CDR3 is 16 residues long. Only in-frame clones appear in the TCRdb table, and some are missing; sequencing was by immunoSEQ multiplex PCR. The sample includes tens of thousands of clones, roughly nine tenths of them seen just once. This clonotype was obtained from an elderly man in a cohort sampled during active COVID-19. The V call is TRBV5-1, the J call TRBJ2-2, with 8 bases aligning to TRBD2. The sequenced sample was peripheral blood. CDR3 in DNA: TGCGCCAGCAGTCTTGGGACTAGTCCCTACACCGGGGAGCTGTTTTTT. Its protein product is CASSLGTSPYTGELFF.